The clone carrying this T cell receptor (beta chain) occurred a few times. The record originates from a study of blood T cell repertoires in COVID-19. Study background: Italy, Spain and the United States were the sources of the convalescent and acute COVID-19 samples. In each case, the material was cDNA or gDNA derived from T cells, B-cell-depleted T cells, or PBMCs.

Trimming at V came to 4 bases and at J to 7 bases, leaving 8 bases not matched to a gene. Looked up from germline, CDR1 is GTSNPN and CDR2 is SVGIG (reference sequence). This CDR3 is built from 14 residues. In the source study's methods: Estimation of nucleated cell counts was performed using reference gene primer amplification. Profiling relied on immunoSEQ multiplex PCR, and the TCRdb table lists in-frame clones only, not all of them. V and J calls and clone size are as listed in that table; D and trimming were resolved from the DNA. The sample holds over 150,000 clones, around nine tenths seen once.

The TCR sequence derives from a man aged 45-65 years with acute or convalescent COVID-19. The chain has TRBV30 and TRBJ1-4; 8 bases match TRBD1. The sequenced sample consisted of peripheral blood. The CDR3 here is CAWNFGRGREKLFF. The CDR3 region has the DNA TGTGCCTGGAACTTCGGCAGGGGGCGTGAAAAACTGTTTTTT.